Below are 31 T cell receptor beta chains sequenced from a single sample in a study of T cells after yellow fever vaccination. TCRdb redid the calling of the 5' RACE reads with MiXCR, one entry per CDR3 protein. The sample carries about 580,000 distinct CDR3 sequences, about a sixth recorded once. This specimen was PBMCs, taken more than 4 days after the first yellow fever vaccination. The receptors originated from a man aged 18 to 29 who received the YFV17D yellow fever vaccine.

This sequence joins TRBV7-8 and TRBJ2-1; 11 bases are a match to TRBD2. This CDR3 has 17 amino acids. V lost 1 base and J lost 3; bases outside the gene matches: 5. The V gene's germline CDR1 is SGHVS and CDR2 FQNEAQ. CDR3 nucleotide sequence: TGTGCCAGCAGCTTAGGTAGCGGGGGGGCCCTCTACAATGAGCAGTTCTTC. Its translation: CASSLGSGGALYNEQFF.

The chain uses TRBV25-1 and TRBJ2-7, with 10 bases matching TRBD1. Germline lookup yields CDR1 MGHDK and CDR2 SYGVNS. Trimming cost V 3 bases and J 4 bases; bases outside gene matches: 6. This CDR3 region has 15 residues. The CDR3 loop reads CASSDLGTGDYEQYF. CDR3 DNA: TGTGCCAGCAGTGACCTCGGGACAGGGGATTACGAGCAGTACTTC.

This clonotype was seen a few times. V gene TRBV4-2 combines with J gene TRBJ2-1; 10 positions match TRBD2. The length of the CDR3 is 17 residues. CDR1 is LGHNA and CDR2 is YNFKEQ in the germline V gene. The trim removed 0 bases at V and 3 bases at J, leaving 5 bases unmatched. CDR3 sequence reads: CASSQEVAGGYYNEQFF. CDR3 coding DNA: TGTGCCAGCAGCCAAGAAGTAGCGGGGGGCTACTACAATGAGCAGTTCTTC.

The rearrangement links TRBV6-5 to TRBJ2-7, with D perhaps TRBD1 (6 bases). V was cut by 11 bases and J by 0 bases, with 8 bases left in between. Germline V gene sequence: CDR1 MNHEY, CDR2 SVGAGI. This CDR3 comprises 11 residues. CDR3 sequence: CAVGGSYEQYF. In DNA, the CDR3 is TGTGCCGTAGGGGGCTCCTACGAGCAGTACTTC.

The chain links TRBV7-3 to TRBJ2-1; D is unclear. Trimming left V 4 bases short and J 6 bases short, with 10 bases between. CDR1 SGHTA and CDR2 FQGTGA come from the germline V gene. The CDR3 consists of 13 residues. The CDR3 nucleotides are TGTGCCAGCAGCTCATCAAACGGCAATGAGCAGTTCTTC. Encoded protein: CASSSSNGNEQFF.

The rearrangement uses TRBV27 and TRBJ1-5, with D unresolved. Trimming removed 4 bases from V and 1 base from J, with 8 bases in between. Looked up from germline, CDR1 is MNHEY and CDR2 is SMNVEV (reference sequence). The CDR3 totals 14 residues. The CDR3 DNA is TGTGCCAGCAGTTATAGGTCCAGCAATCAGCCCCAGCATTTT. It encodes CASSYRSSNQPQHF.

The genes are TRBV5-6 and TRBJ2-4; D remains unclear. The V end was cut by 6 bases, the J end by 1 base, with 14 bases between. CDR1 and CDR2 from the germline V gene are SGHDT and YYEEEE. The length of the CDR3 is 15 residues. CDR3 sequence (DNA): TGTGCCAGCACCAAGAAGGGTCTCGCCAAAAACATTCAGTACTTC. As protein: CASTKKGLAKNIQYF.

This clonotype was found a few times. The chain has TRBV5-1 and TRBJ2-2; tentatively, D is TRBD1 (6 bases). This CDR3 has 16 amino acids. The V and J ends lost 1 base and 2 bases respectively, with 12 bases between them. From germline, CDR1 is SGHRS and CDR2 YFSETQ. CDR3 DNA sequence: TGCGCCAGCAGCTTGAGGATACAGGGCAACACCGGGGAGCTGTTTTTT. Amino acid sequence: CASSLRIQGNTGELFF.

This clonotype was seen a few times. Written as DNA, the CDR3 is TGTGCCAGCAGCCCCCGTCAGGGGGCGTCCACTGAAGCTTTCTTT. It encodes CASSPRQGASTEAFF. The chain employs TRBV5-4 and TRBJ1-1; TRBD1 matches 8 bases. Germline CDR1 reads SGHNT; CDR2 reads YYREEE (reference sequence). The junction had 9 bases not matched to a gene; V was cut back by 4 bases and J by 4 bases. The CDR3 spans 15 residues.

A few counts support this clonotype. This chain links TRBV20-1 with TRBJ1-3; D is ambiguous. Germline V gene lookup returns CDR1 DFQATT and CDR2 SNEGSKA (reference sequence). Trimming took off 1 base at V and 4 bases at J, with 11 bases between the two ends. The CDR3 extends over 14 amino acids. The CDR3 DNA sequence: TGCAGTGCTAGAGCCCAGCAATCGGGAAACACCATATATTTT. Amino acid sequence: CSARAQQSGNTIYF.

This sequence joins TRBV20-1 and TRBJ1-5; D may be TRBD1 (5 bases). The CDR3 runs 13 residues. In germline, CDR1 is DFQATT, CDR2 SNEGSKA (reference sequence). Trimming cost V 6 bases and J 9 bases, with 18 bases left between them. Here the CDR3 DNA reads TGCAGTGCCTACCCCATGAGGGGACGGCCCCAGCATTTT. This gives the protein CSAYPMRGRPQHF.

This clonotype turned up a few times. V and J are TRBV7-9 and TRBJ2-7, with D perhaps matching TRBD1 (5 bases). This CDR3 contains 15 residues. V was shortened by 0 bases and J by 0 bases, with 9 bases between the two germline ends. Germline CDR1 is SEHNR and CDR2 is FQNEAQ (reference sequence). DNA of the CDR3: TGTGCCAGCAGCTTAGCCAGGGCGAGCTCCTACGAGCAGTACGTC. Translating it yields CASSLARASSYEQYV.

Only a few counts were recorded for this clonotype. The J gene is TRBJ2-7, the V gene TRBV7-2; 7 bases match TRBD2. V dropped 5 bases and J dropped 1; count of bases not matched to a gene: 11. The germline V gene encodes CDR1 SGHTA and CDR2 FQGNSA. The CDR3 spans 16 residues. CDR3 sequence (DNA): TGTGCCAGCAGCCCCATTCCGGGGCGGGGGTCCTACGAGCAGTACTTC. Translating it yields CASSPIPGRGSYEQYF.

This clonotype was seen more than once but under ten times. V is TRBV28 and J is TRBJ2-5, with D uncertain. The CDR3 spans 13 residues. V was cut by 2 bases and J by 4 bases, with 8 bases left in between. The germline CDR1 and CDR2 sequences are MDHEN and SYDVKM. The CDR3 loop is CASSLVIGETQYF. CDR3 coding DNA: TGTGCCAGCAGTTTAGTTATCGGAGAGACCCAGTACTTC.

In this sample, this clonotype turned up a few times. The genes are TRBV7-8 and TRBJ2-1; 8 bases align to TRBD1. Losses at the gene ends were 4 bases for V and 0 bases for J; bases not matched to a gene: 8. Per germline, CDR1 SGHVS and CDR2 FQNEAQ. The CDR3 loop spans 17 amino acids. The CDR3 DNA follows: TGTGCCAGCAGCTCCCAGGGGGCTAGGAGCTCCTACAATGAGCAGTTCTTC. Amino acid sequence: CASSSQGARSSYNEQFF. The variable domain in full, with the rest retrieved from reference TRBV7-8 and TRBJ2-1, is GAGVSQSPRYKVAKRGQDVALRCDPISGHVSLFWYQQALGQGPEFLTYFQNEAQLDKSGLPSDRFFAERPEGSVSTLKIQRTQQEDSAVYLCASSSQGARSSYNEQFFGPGTRLTVL.

This clonotype was recorded at least ten times. The V gene is TRBV12-3 or TRBV12-4, the J gene TRBJ2-5; no clear D gene. The CDR3 has 14 residues. V was trimmed by 6 bases and J by 4 bases, leaving 15 bases between them. CDR3 region: CASSPSRASETQYF. In DNA, the CDR3 is TGTGCCAGCAGCCCGAGTAGGGCATCAGAGACCCAGTACTTC.

This clonotype was seen ten or more times. J is TRBJ1-1 and V is TRBV7-8; no reliable D call. From germline, CDR1 is SGHVS and CDR2 FQNEAQ. The CDR3 loop spans 12 amino acids. V lost 3 bases and J 0 bases, leaving 2 bases between the germline ends. The CDR3, as DNA: TGTGCCAGCAGCTTCATGAACACTGAAGCTTTCTTT. It encodes CASSFMNTEAFF.

The table lists this clonotype with a few counts. CDR3 protein: CASSIGTGVYEQFF. The CDR3 region has the DNA TGTGCCAGTAGTATCGGGACAGGGGTCTATGAGCAGTTCTTC. The rearrangement uses TRBV19 and TRBJ2-1; 10 bases agree with TRBD1. V was pared by 3 bases and J by 8 bases, with 4 bases of the junction left unmatched. This CDR3 region has 14 residues. The germline V gene has CDR1 LNHDA and CDR2 SQIVND (reference sequence).

This sequence joins TRBV5-1 and TRBJ1-5, with D unclear. V dropped 2 bases and J dropped 4 bases, with 10 bases sitting between them. Germline V gives CDR1 SGHRS, CDR2 YFSETQ. The CDR3 contains 14 residues. The CDR3 spells CASSFGEVNQPQHF. As DNA, the CDR3 is TGCGCCAGCAGCTTCGGGGAGGTAAATCAGCCCCAGCATTTT. Full variable domain (missing parts from reference TRBV5-1 and TRBJ1-5): KAGVTQTPRYLIKTRGQQVTLSCSPISGHRSVSWYQQTPGQGLQFLFEYFSETQRNKGNFPGRFSGRQFSNSRSEMNVSTLELGDSALYLCASSFGEVNQPQHFGDGTRLSIL.

This clonotype has just one count. V is TRBV25-1 and J is TRBJ2-2; a weak D match, TRBD2 (5 bases). This CDR3 comprises 14 residues. V was clipped by 6 bases and J by 6 bases, with 14 bases between them. Germline assignment: CDR1 MGHDK and CDR2 SYGVNS. The CDR3: CASRGSMAPGELFF. CDR3 nucleotide sequence: TGTGCCAGCAGAGGGAGCATGGCCCCCGGGGAGCTGTTTTTT.

V usage is TRBV6-2 or TRBV6-3 and J usage is TRBJ2-5, with D possibly being TRBD1 (6 bases). CDR1 MNHEY and CDR2 SVGEGT come from the germline V gene. V lost 0 bases and J 1 base, leaving 15 bases between the germline ends. The CDR3 sequence is 17 residues long. The CDR3 region is CASSYSFRDNLQETQYF. The CDR3 nucleotides read TGTGCCAGCAGTTACTCATTCCGGGACAACCTCCAAGAGACCCAGTACTTC.

This clonotype has just a few counts. The V and J genes are TRBV5-1 and TRBJ2-7; D gene ambiguous. V was clipped by 3 bases and J by 1 base, with 11 bases between them. The CDR3 totals 14 residues. CDR1 is SGHRS and CDR2 is YFSETQ in the germline V gene. The CDR3 reads CASSSWAESYEQYF. In nucleotides, the CDR3 is TGCGCCAGCAGCTCATGGGCAGAATCCTACGAGCAGTACTTC. The whole variable domain, filled in from reference TRBV5-1 and TRBJ2-7, reads KAGVTQTPRYLIKTRGQQVTLSCSPISGHRSVSWYQQTPGQGLQFLFEYFSETQRNKGNFPGRFSGRQFSNSRSEMNVSTLELGDSALYLCASSSWAESYEQYFGPGTRLTVT.

This clonotype was detected only a few times. V usage is TRBV7-9 and J usage is TRBJ1-4; the D gene is possibly TRBD1 (5 bases). The CDR3 covers 15 residues. Germline V lookup: CDR1 SEHNR, CDR2 FQNEAQ (reference sequence). Trimming cost V 1 base and J 3 bases, with 9 bases left between them. The CDR3 reads CASSLGGLPNEKLFF. CDR3 nucleotide sequence: TGTGCCAGCAGCTTAGGGGGCCTACCTAATGAAAAACTGTTTTTT.

The rearrangement links TRBV11-2 to TRBJ2-7; D remains ambiguous. V lost 2 bases to trimming and J lost 5 bases, with 16 bases between them. CDR1 is SGHAT and CDR2 is FQNNGV in the germline V gene. The CDR3 consists of 15 residues. CDR3 bases: TGTGCCAGCAGCTTATTGGCCACTGCCCCACACGAGCAGTACTTC. Protein sequence: CASSLLATAPHEQYF.

V gene TRBV10-3 combines with J gene TRBJ1-1, with D possibly TRBD1 on 5 matching bases. Germline values: CDR1 ENHRY, CDR2 SYGVKD. This CDR3 region has 13 residues. V was shortened by 4 bases and J by 5 bases, with 11 bases between the two germline ends. The chain's CDR3 is CAISGIEGTEAFF. The DNA of the CDR3 is TGTGCCATCAGTGGTATAGAGGGGACTGAAGCTTTCTTT.

The rearrangement links TRBV12-3 or TRBV12-4 to TRBJ2-2; D is unresolved. The CDR3 has 17 residues. V was pared by 7 bases and J by 5 bases, with 23 bases between. The CDR3 is CASTRPEGEFPTGELFF. CDR3 sequence (DNA): TGTGCCAGCACCCGTCCTGAAGGTGAATTCCCAACCGGGGAGCTGTTTTTT.

The V call is TRBV9, the J call TRBJ1-3; no reliable D call. Trimming cost V 0 bases and J 0 bases, with 10 bases left between them. The CDR3 is 16 amino acids. Germline values: CDR1 SGDLS, CDR2 YYNGEE. In nucleotides, the CDR3 is TGTGCCAGCAGCGTAGCTACGGGAACCTCTGGAAACACCATATATTTT. Protein sequence: CASSVATGTSGNTIYF.

This chain links TRBV19 with TRBJ2-3; 12 nucleotides align to TRBD2. CDR3 length: 16 amino acids. The ends lost 6 bases at V and 0 bases at J; junction bases unmatched: 4. Germline CDR1 is LNHDA and CDR2 is SQIVND (reference sequence). The CDR3 nucleotides read TGTGCCAGTAGCTGGACTAGCGGGGCTAGCACAGATACGCAGTATTTT. It codes for CASSWTSGASTDTQYF.

The chain carries TRBV20-1 and TRBJ2-3; 15 bases align to TRBD2. This CDR3 is 17 amino acids long. CDR1 DFQATT and CDR2 SNEGSKA come from the germline V gene (reference sequence). The V gene end was trimmed by 3 bases and the J gene end by 3 bases; junction bases not matched to a gene: 7. The CDR3, as DNA: TGCAGTGCTAGGGCGGGACTAGCGGGGGGTGGAACAGATACGCAGTATTTT. This codes for CSARAGLAGGGTDTQYF.

The chain employs TRBV10-3 and TRBJ2-7; possibly TRBD1 for D (6 bases). Germline V gives CDR1 ENHRY, CDR2 SYGVKD. This CDR3 spans 12 amino acids. The germline V and J ends were trimmed by 5 bases and 6 bases, with 11 bases remaining between them. CDR3 residues: CAISTQGFEQYV. The CDR3 DNA reads TGTGCCATCAGTACTCAGGGGTTCGAGCAGTACGTC.

The chain uses TRBV6-1 and TRBJ2-3; 9 nucleotides agree with TRBD2. The CDR3 contains 16 residues. Trimming removed 5 bases from V and 0 bases from J; junction bases left unmatched: 6. Germline V gives CDR1 MNHNS, CDR2 SASEGT. CDR3 nucleotides: TGTGCCAGCAGTAATTTAGCGGGGGTTAGCACAGATACGCAGTATTTT. As protein: CASSNLAGVSTDTQYF.